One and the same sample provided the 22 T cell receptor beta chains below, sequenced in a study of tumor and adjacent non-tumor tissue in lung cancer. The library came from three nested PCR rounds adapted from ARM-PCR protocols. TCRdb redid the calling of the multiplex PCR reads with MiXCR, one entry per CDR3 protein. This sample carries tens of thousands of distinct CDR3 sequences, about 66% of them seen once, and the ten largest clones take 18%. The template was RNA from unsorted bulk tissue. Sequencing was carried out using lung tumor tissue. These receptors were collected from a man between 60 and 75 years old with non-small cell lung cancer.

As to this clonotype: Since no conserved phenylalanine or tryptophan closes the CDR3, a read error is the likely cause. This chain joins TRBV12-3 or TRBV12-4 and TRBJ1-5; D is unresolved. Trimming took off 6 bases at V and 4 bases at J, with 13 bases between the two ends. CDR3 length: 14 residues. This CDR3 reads CASSGQIGNQPQHL. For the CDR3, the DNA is TGTGCCAGCAGCGGTCAGATTGGAAATCAGCCCCAGCATTTA.

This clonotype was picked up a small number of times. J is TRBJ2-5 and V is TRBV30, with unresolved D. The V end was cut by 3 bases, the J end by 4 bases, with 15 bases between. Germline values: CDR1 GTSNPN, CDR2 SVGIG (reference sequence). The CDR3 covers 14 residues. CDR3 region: CAWRPQNDLETQYF. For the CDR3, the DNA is TGTGCCTGGAGACCTCAGAATGACTTAGAGACCCAGTACTTC.

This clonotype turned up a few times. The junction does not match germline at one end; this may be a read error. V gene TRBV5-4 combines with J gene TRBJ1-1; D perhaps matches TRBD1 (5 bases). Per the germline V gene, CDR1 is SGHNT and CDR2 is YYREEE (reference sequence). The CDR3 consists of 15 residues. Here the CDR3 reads CAGSAATGENTEAFF. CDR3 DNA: TGTGCCGGCAGCGCCGCGACGGGGGAGAACACTGAAGCTTTCTTT.

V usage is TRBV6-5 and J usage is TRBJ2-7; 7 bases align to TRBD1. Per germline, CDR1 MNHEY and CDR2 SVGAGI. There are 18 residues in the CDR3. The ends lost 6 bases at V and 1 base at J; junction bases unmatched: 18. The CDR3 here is CASSRRTGLGSGSYEQYF. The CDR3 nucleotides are TGTGCCAGCAGCCGAAGGACAGGATTGGGATCCGGATCCTACGAGCAGTACTTC.

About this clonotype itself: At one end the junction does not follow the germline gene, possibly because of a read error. This chain's CDR3 is CVSKLKGENTEAFF. The CDR3 DNA is TGCGTCAGCAAACTTAAGGGGGAGAACACTGAAGCTTTCTTC. This chain links TRBV10-2 with TRBJ1-1; maybe TRBD1 (6 bases). This CDR3 has 14 amino acids. Looked up from germline, CDR1 is WSHSY and CDR2 is SAAADI.

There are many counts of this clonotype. The CDR3 nucleotides are TGTGCCAGCAGTTACACCCGGACTACTGAGCAGTTCTTC. The encoded protein is CASSYTRTTEQFF. This chain uses TRBV6-5 with TRBJ2-1; D perhaps matches TRBD2 (6 bases). The germline V gene encodes CDR1 MNHEY and CDR2 SVGAGI. This CDR3 has 13 amino acids. V was trimmed by 2 bases and J by 9 bases, leaving 11 bases between them.

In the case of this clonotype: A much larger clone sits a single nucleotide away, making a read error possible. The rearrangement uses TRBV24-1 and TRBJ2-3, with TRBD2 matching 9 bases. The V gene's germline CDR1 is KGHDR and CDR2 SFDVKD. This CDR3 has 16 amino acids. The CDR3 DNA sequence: TGTGCCACCAGTGATCTCTCCGGGACTAGCATAGATACGCAGTATTTT. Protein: CATSDLSGTSIDTQYF.

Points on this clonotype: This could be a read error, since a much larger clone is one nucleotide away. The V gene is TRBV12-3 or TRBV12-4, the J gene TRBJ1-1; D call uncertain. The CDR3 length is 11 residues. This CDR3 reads CASSLGTETFF. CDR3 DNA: TGTGCCAGCAGTTTGGGAACTGAAACTTTCTTT.

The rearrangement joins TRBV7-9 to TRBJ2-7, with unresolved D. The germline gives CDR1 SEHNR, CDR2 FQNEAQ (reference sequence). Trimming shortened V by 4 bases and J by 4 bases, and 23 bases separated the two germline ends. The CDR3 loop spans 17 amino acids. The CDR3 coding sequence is TGTGCCAGCAGCTCATACGGCGGTACAGTGAGTAAATACGAGCAGTACTTC. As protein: CASSSYGGTVSKYEQYF. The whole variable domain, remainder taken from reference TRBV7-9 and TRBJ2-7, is DTGVSQNPRHKITKRGQNVTFRCDPISEHNRLYWYRQTLGQGPEFLTYFQNEAQLEKSRLLSDRFSAERPKGSFSTLEIQRTEQGDSAMYLCASSSYGGTVSKYEQYFGPGTRLTVT.

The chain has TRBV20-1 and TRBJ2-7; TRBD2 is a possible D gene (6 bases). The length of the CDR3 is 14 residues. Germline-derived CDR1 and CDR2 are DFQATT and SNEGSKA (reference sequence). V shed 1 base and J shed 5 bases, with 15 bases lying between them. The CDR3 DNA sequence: TGCAGTGCTAGAGTCCAAGCAGGAGGGGACGAGCAGTACTTC. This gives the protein CSARVQAGGDEQYF.

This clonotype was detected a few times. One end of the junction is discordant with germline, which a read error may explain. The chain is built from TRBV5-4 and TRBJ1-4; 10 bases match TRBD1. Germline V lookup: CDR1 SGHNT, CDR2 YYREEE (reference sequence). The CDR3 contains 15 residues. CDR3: CASSTGQGTYEKLFF. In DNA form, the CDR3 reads TGTGCCAGCAGCACGGGACAGGGGACTTATGAAAAACTGTTCTTT. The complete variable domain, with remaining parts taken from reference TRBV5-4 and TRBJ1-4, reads ETGVTQSPTHLIKTRGQQVTLRCSSQSGHNTVSWYQQALGQGPQFIFQYYREEENGRGNFPPRFSGLQFPNYSSELNVNALELDDSALYLCASSTGQGTYEKLFFGSGTQLSVL.

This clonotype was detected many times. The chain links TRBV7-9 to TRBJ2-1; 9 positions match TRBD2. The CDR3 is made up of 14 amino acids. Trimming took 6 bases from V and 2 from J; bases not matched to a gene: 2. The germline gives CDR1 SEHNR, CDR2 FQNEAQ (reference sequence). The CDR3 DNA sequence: TGTGCCAGCAGTTCTAGCGGGACCTACAATGAGCAGTTCTTC. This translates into CASSSSGTYNEQFF.

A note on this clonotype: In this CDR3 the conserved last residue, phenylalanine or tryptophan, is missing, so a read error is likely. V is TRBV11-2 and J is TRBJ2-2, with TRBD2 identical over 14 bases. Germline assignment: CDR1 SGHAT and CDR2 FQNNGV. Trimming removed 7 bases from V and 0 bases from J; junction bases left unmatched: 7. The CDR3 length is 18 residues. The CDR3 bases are TGTGCCAGCATCACGGGACTAGCGGGAGCGACGAACACCGGGGAGCTGTTTTCT. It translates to CASITGLAGATNTGELFS.

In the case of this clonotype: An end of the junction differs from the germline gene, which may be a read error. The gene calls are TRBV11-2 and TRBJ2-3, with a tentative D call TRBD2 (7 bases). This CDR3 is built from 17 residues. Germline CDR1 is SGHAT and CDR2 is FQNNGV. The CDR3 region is CAGSLRLVGGPTDTQYF. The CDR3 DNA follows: TGTGCCGGCAGCTTACGGCTAGTGGGGGGGCCGACAGATACGCAGTATTTT.

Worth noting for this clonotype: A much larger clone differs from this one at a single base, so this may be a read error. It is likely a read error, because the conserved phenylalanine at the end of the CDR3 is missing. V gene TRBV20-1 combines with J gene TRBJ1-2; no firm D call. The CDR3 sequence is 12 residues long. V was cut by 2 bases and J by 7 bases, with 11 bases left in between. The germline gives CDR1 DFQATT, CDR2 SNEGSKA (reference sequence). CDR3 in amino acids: CSARKPGSGYTI. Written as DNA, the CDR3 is TGCAGTGCTAGAAAACCCGGGAGTGGCTACACCATC.

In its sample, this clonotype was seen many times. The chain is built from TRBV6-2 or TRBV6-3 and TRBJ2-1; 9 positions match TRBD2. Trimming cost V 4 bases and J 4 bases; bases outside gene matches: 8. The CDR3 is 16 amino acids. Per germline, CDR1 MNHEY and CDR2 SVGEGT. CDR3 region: CASSSLAGPTYNEQFF. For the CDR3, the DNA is TGTGCCAGCAGTTCACTAGCGGGCCCTACTTACAATGAGCAGTTCTTC.

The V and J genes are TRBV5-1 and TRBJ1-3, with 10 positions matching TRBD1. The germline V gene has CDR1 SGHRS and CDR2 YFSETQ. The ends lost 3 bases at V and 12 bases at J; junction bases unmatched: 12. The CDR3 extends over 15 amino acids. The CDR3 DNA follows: TGCGCCAGCAGCTCAGGGACAGGGGATGCTCTAGTCATATATTTT. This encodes CASSSGTGDALVIYF.

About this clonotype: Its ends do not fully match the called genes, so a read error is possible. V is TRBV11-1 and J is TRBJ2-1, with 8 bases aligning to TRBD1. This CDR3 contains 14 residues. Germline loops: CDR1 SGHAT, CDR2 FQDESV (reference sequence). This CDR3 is CACGPGGSWVEHFF. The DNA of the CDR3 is TGTGCCTGCGGACCAGGGGGCTCTTGGGTTGAGCATTTCTTC.

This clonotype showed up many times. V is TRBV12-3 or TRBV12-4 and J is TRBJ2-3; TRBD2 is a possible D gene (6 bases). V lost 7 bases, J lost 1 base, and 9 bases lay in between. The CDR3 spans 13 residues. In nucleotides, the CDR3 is TGTGCCAGCAAGGAGGGACGCACAGATACGCAGTATTTT. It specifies CASKEGRTDTQYF.

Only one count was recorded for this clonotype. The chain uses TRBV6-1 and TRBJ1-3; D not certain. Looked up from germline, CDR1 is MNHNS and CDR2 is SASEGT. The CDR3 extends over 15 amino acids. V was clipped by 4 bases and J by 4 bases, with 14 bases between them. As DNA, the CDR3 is TGTGCCAGCAGTGCCCTCAGGCACTCCGGAAACACCATATATTTT. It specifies CASSALRHSGNTIYF.

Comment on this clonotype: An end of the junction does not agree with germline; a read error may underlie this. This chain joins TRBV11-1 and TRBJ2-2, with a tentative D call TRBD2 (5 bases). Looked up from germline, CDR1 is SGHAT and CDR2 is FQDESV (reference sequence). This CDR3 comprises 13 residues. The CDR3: CVSSFEMAGELFF. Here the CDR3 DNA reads TGTGTCAGCAGCTTTGAAATGGCCGGGGAACTGTTTTTT.

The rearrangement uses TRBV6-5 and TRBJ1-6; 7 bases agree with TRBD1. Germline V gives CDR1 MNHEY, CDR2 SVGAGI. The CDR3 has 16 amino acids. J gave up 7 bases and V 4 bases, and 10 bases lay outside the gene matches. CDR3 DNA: TGTGCCAGCAGTTGCGGGGCGGGGACAGTAAATTCACCCCTCCACTTT. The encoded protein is CASSCGAGTVNSPLHF.